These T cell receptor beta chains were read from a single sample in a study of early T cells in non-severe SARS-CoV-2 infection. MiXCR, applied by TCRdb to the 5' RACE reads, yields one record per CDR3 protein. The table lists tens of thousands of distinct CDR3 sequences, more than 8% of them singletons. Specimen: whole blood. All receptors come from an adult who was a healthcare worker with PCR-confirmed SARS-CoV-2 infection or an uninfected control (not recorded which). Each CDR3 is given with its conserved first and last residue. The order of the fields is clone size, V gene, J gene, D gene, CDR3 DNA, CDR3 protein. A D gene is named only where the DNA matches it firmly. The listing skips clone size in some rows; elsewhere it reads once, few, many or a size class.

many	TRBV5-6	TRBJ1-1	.	TGTGCCAGCAGTATATCGAGAACTGAAGCTTTCTTT	CASSISRTEAFF
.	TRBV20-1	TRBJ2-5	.	TGCAGTGCTAGACAACCTATTCGGCGGGGTACGGGGGAAGAGACCCAGTACTTC	CSARQPIRRGTGEETQYF
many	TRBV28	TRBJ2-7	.	TGTGCCAGCAGTGAGGGTGGCCTCACCTACGAGCAGTACTTC	CASSEGGLTYEQYF
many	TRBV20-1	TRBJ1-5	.	TGCAGTGCGAGAACAGCGGCCTATCAGCCCCAGCATTTT	CSARTAAYQPQHF
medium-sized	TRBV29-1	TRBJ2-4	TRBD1	TGCAGCGTTGGTCCTGGACAGGGCATTCAGTACTTC	CSVGPGQGIQYF
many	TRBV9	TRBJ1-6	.	TGTGCCAGCAGCGTAGGGGGCTCGGAGGCCACTTCACCCCTCCACTTT	CASSVGGSEATSPLHF
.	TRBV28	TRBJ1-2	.	TGTGCCAGTATGCCGGGGGGGATCAACTATGGCTACACCTTC	CASMPGGINYGYTF
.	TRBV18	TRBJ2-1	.	TGTGCCAGCTCACCAAGGTTAGCGTTCGGATACAATGAGCAGTTCTTC	CASSPRLAFGYNEQFF
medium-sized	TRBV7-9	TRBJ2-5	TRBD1	TGTGCCAGCAGCTTATGGGACAGAAAAGAGACCCAGTACTTC	CASSLWDRKETQYF
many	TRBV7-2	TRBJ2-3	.	TGTGCCAGCAGCTTATTTTACGATACTAGCACAGATACGCAGTATTTT	CASSLFYDTSTDTQYF
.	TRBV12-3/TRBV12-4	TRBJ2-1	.	TGTGCCAGCAGTTTAGGCCGCCCCGAGAGTGAGCAGTTCTTC	CASSLGRPESEQFF
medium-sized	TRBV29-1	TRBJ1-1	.	TGCAGCGTCCCGGCCGGGACAACTATGAACACTGAAGCTTTCTTT	CSVPAGTTMNTEAFF
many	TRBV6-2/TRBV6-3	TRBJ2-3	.	TGTGCCAGCAGTTATCGGACGGAGACAGATACGCAGTATTTT	CASSYRTETDTQYF
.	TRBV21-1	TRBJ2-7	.	TGTGCCAGCATTAGACAAAAATTTCTATCCCATTACGAGCAGTACTTC	CASIRQKFLSHYEQYF
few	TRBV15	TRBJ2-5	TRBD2	TGTGCCACCACTAGCGGGGGGCTTGAGACCCAGTACTTC	CATTSGGLETQYF
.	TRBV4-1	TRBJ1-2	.	TGCGCCAGCAGCCAAGAAAGCAGTAGGAACTATGGCTACACCTTC	CASSQESSRNYGYTF
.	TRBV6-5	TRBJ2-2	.	TGTGCCAGCAGTTACTCGAAAATTCAGGAGACCAGGGAGCCGTTTTTT	CASSYSKIQETREPFF
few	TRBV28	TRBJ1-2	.	TGTGCCAGCAGTTTGTCAGGGAACTATGGCTACACCTTC	CASSLSGNYGYTF